Reported below is one TCR beta chain. Its antigen remains unknown. Patients aged 18 to 65 had newly diagnosed hyperthyroidism of under 2 months' duration. Exclusion of a patient resulted from uncontrolled infection, other autoimmune disease, pregnancy or lactation. The record originates from a study of T cells in Graves' hyperthyroidism and ophthalmopathy. Study-wide findings and caveats: Separating ophthalmopathy from stable hyperthyroidism was achieved by a 13 V-J model. Blood samples included most of the expanded thyroid clonotypes exceeding 0.001.

RNA transcripts yielded amplified TCR beta CDR3 regions. Initially, a first-round RT-PCR of the TCR CDR3 employed the HTBI primer set. TCRdb used MiXCR to reprocess the multiplex PCR reads, holding one entry per CDR3 protein. In the table there are over 500,000 distinct CDR3 sequences, 14% of which are singletons. Germline CDR1 and CDR2: SGHAT and FQDESV (reference sequence). Trimming removed 5 bases from V and 0 bases from J; junction bases left unmatched: 3. The CDR3 runs to 14 residues. The sequence came from a woman between 35 and 50 years old with Graves' hyperthyroidism. The rearrangement joins TRBV11-1 to TRBJ1-1; 7 bases are shared with TRBD1. Sequencing input: blood. The CDR3 coding sequence is TGTGCCAGCAGCAACAGGGGCTTGAACACTGAAGCTTTCTTT. Amino acids: CASSNRGLNTEAFF.